Here is one T cell receptor (beta chain) with its context. There is no known antigen for this receptor. No qualities accompany the bases; no much larger clone lies one base away. This sample is part of a study of early T cells in non-severe SARS-CoV-2 infection (dated by TCRdb to about 2021). Turning to the overall study: Bulk RNA from unsorted whole blood was used for TCR sequencing, so alpha and beta chains could not be paired.

V is reduced by 1 base and J by 1 base, leaving a spacing of 1 base between them. The CDR3 measures 12 amino acids from cysteine to phenylalanine. The CDR3 DNA has 36 bases and is translated from base 1. Taken from the germline V gene (reference sequence), the CDR1 and CDR2 loops are LNHDA and SQIVND. The study was a case-control design nested within a healthcare worker cohort in London, UK, with weekly nasopharyngeal swab PCR tests and blood sampling. Healthcare workers were enrolled in the week of the UK lockdown, from 23 to 31 March 2020, and were followed every week for up to roughly 15 weeks. Summary of the overall study and its limitations: Matching against VDJdb was skewed toward anti-spike CD8 responses, likely underestimated virus-specific expansions, and missed private and CD4 specificities.

The method behind the library was 5' RACE. Instrument used: NextSeq 500. To correct for sequencing error and PCR bias, the TCR library protocol tagged individual cDNA molecules with unique molecular identifiers. Sequencing covered both TCR alpha and beta chains, and within each sample the abundances of alpha and beta sequences were tightly co-correlated. The original pipeline was this. Decombinator V4 was used to annotate the V gene, J gene and CDR3 of the TCR sequences. Expanded TCRs were defined as changing significantly between any two time points under a Poisson model with p below 0.0001. TCR abundances were normalised to the total number of TCRs sequenced in each sample and reported as counts per million. TRAV1-2 paired with TRAJ12, TRAJ20 or TRAJ33 defined MAIT TCRs, while TRAV10 paired with TRAJ18 defined iNKT TCRs. VDJdb, accessed 1 November 2021, was searched for CMV, EBV and SARS-CoV-2 annotated TCRs, excluding TCRs annotated for multiple antigens. The public reads were reanalyzed by TCRdb: fastp trimming at Q25, MiXCR alignment, in-frame beta chains only. When rows share a CDR3 protein, they turn into one entry using the most common DNA and genes. TCRdb assigned the V and J calls; the authors' analysis was not used. Counted in this sample were around 58,000 distinct CDR3 sequences; around 7.7% of them appeared once. The ten top clones hold roughly a tenth of the sample.

The sequence derives from an adult who was a healthcare worker with PCR-confirmed SARS-CoV-2 infection or an uninfected control (not recorded which). This chain is built from TRBV19 and TRBJ1-1, with no D gene named confidently. Source: whole blood, taken at baseline. CDR3 region: CASSIGNTEAFF. The DNA reads as follows: TGTGCCAGTAGTATAGGGAACACTGAAGCTTTCTTT.